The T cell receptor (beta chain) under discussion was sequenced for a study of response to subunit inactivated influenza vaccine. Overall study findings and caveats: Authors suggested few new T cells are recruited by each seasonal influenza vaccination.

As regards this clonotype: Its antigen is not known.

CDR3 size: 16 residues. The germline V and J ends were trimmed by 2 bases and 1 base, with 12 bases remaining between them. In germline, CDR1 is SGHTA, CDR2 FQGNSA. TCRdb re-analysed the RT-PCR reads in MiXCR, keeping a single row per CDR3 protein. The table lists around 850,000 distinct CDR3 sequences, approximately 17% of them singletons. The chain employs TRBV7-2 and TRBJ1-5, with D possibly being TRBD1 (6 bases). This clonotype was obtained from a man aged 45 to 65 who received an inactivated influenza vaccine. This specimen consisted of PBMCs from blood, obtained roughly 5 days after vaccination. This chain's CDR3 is CASSLKQGLSNQPQHF. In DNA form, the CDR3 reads TGTGCCAGCAGCTTAAAACAGGGTCTGAGCAATCAGCCCCAGCATTTT. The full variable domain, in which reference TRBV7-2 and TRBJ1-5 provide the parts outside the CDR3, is GAGVSQSPSNKVTEKGKDVELRCDPISGHTALYWYRQSLGQGLEFLIYFQGNSAPDKSGLPSDRFSAERTGGSVSTLTIQRTQQEDSAVYLCASSLKQGLSNQPQHFGDGTRLSIL.